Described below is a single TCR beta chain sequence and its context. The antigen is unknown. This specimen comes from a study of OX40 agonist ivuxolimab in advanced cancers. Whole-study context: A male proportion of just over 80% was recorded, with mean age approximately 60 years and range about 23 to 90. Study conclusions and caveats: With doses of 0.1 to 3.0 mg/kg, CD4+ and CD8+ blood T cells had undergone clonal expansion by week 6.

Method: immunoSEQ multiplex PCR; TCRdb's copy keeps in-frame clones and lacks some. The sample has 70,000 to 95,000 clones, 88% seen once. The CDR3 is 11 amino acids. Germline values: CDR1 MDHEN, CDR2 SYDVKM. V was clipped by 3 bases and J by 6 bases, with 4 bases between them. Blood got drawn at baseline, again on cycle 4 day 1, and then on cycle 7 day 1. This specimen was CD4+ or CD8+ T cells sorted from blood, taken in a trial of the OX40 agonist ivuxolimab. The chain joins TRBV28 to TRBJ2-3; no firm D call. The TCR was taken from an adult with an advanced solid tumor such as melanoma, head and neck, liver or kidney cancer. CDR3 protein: CASSFSDTQYF. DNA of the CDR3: TGTGCCAGCAGTTTCTCGGATACGCAGTATTTT.